Listed here is a single TCR beta chain. What it binds is not known. The sample originates from a study of CD8 T cells in Susac syndrome. General study findings and limits: Regarding the TCR sequencing and HLA analysis, the study admitted that a relatively small number of individuals were involved.

Random hexamers were used to reverse transcribe an amount of roughly 0.5 to 1 ug RNA. Via MiXCR, TCRdb re-called the immunoSEQ multiplex PCR reads, giving one row per CDR3 protein. Among under 550,000 distinct CDR3 sequences, 75% to 90% were seen once, and the ten largest hold around 0.12%. CDR1 LGHDT and CDR2 YNNKEL come from the germline V gene (reference sequence). The CDR3 extends over 13 amino acids. The ends were cut back, 1 base at V and 6 bases at J, with 10 bases in the middle. The multiple sclerosis controls were treatment-naive patients affected by stable or active relapsing-remitting disease. TEMRA cells underwent FACS enrichment and CD8+ and CD4+ T cells underwent negative isolation.

This chain connects TRBV3-1 to TRBJ2-7; no clear D. Specimen: CD8+ T cells from PBMCs. The TCR comes from a human donor with multiple sclerosis. In DNA form, the CDR3 reads TGTGCCAGCAGCCAAGGAAATACAGCCGAGCAGTACTTC. Translation: CASSQGNTAEQYF.